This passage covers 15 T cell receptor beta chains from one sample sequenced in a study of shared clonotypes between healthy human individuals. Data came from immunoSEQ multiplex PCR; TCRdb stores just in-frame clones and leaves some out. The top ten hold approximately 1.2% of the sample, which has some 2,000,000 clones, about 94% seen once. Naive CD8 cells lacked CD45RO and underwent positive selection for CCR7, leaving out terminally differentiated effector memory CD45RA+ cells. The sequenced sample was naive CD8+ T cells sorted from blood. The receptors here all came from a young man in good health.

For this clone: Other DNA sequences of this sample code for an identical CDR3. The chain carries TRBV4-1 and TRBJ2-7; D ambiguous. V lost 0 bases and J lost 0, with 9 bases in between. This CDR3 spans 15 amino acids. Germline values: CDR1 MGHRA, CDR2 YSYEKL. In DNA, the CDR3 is TGCGCCAGCAGCCAAGATGGTACCGGCTCCTACGAGCAGTACTTC. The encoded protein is CASSQDGTGSYEQYF.

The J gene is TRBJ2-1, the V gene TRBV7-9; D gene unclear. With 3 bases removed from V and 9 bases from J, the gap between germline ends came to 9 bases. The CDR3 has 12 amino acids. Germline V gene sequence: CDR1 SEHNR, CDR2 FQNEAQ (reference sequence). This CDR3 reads CASSFGAGEQFF. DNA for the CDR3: TGTGCCAGCAGCTTCGGAGCAGGTGAGCAGTTCTTC.

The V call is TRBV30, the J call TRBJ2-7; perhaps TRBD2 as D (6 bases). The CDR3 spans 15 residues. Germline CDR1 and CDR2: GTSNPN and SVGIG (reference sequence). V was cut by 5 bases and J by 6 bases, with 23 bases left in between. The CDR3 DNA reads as TGTGCCTGGGCCGATTCTCCGGGAGTATATCTCGAGCAGTACTTC. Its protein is CAWADSPGVYLEQYF.

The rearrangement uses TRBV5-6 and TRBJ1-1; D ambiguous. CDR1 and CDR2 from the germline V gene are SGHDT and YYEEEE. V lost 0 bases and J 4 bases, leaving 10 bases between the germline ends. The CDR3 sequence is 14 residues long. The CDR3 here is CASSLVSVGTEAFF. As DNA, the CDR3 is TGTGCCAGCAGCTTGGTAAGTGTTGGCACTGAAGCTTTCTTT. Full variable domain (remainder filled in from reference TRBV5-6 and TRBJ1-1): DAGVTQSPTHLIKTRGQQVTLRCSPKSGHDTVSWYQQALGQGPQFIFQYYEEEERQRGNFPDRFSGHQFPNYSSELNVNALLLGDSALYLCASSLVSVGTEAFFGQGTRLTVV.

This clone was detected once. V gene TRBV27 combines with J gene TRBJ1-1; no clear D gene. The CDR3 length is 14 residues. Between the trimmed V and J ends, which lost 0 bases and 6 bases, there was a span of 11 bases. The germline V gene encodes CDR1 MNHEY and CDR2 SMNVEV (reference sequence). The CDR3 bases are TGTGCCAGCAGTTTATCGCGCGCTGGCGCTGAAGCTTTCTTT. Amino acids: CASSLSRAGAEAFF.

The CDR3 reads CAISELVAGERYNEQFF. CDR3 bases: TGTGCCATCAGTGAGCTGGTAGCGGGAGAACGATACAATGAGCAGTTCTTC. This sequence joins TRBV10-3 and TRBJ2-1; the match to TRBD2 covers 9 bases. There are 17 residues in the CDR3. The germline V gene encodes CDR1 ENHRY and CDR2 SYGVKD. V shed 2 bases, J shed 4 bases, and the junction held 9 bases outside the gene matches.

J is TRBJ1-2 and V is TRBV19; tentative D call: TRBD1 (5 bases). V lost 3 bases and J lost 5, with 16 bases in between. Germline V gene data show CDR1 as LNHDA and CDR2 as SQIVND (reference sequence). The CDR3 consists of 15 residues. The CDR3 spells CASSISDSFIYGYTF. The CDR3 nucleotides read TGTGCCAGTAGTATTAGTGACAGCTTCATTTATGGCTACACCTTC.

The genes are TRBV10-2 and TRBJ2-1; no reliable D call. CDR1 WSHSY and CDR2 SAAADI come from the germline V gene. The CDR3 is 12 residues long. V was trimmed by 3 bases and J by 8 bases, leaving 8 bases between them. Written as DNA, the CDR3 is TGCGCCAGCAGTGACCCTCCTTATGAGCAGTTCTTC. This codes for CASSDPPYEQFF.

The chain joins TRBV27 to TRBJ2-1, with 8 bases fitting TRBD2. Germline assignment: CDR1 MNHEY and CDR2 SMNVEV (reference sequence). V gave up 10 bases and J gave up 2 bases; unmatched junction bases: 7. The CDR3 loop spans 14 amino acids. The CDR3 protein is CATGGAGTYNEQFF. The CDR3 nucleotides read TGTGCCACGGGGGGGGCGGGGACCTACAATGAGCAGTTCTTC.

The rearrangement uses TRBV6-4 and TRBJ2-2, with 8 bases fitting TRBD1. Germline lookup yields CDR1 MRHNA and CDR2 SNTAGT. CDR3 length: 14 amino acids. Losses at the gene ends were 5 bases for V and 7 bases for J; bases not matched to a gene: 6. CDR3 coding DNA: TGTGCCAGCAGTCCGGCAGGGGGCAACGGGGAGCTGTTTTTT. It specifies CASSPAGGNGELFF.

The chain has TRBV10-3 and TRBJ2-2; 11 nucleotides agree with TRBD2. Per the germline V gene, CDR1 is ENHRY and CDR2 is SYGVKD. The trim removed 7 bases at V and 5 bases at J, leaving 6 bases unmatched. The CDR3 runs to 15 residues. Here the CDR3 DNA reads TGTGCCATCAATAATCCTAGCGGGGGGACCGGGGAGCTGTTTTTT. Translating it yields CAINNPSGGTGELFF.

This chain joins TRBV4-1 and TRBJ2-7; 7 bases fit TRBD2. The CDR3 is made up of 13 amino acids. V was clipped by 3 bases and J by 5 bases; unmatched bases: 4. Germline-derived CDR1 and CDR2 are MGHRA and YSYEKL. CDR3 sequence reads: CASSQRESNEQYF. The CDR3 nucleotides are TGCGCCAGCAGCCAGCGGGAGTCCAACGAGCAGTACTTC.

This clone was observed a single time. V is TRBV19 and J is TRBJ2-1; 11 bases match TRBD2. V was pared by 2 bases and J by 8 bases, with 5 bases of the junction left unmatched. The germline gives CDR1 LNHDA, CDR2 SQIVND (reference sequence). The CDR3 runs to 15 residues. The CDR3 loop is CASSILAGGYHEQFF. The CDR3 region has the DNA TGTGCCAGTAGTATACTAGCGGGAGGTTACCATGAGCAGTTCTTC.

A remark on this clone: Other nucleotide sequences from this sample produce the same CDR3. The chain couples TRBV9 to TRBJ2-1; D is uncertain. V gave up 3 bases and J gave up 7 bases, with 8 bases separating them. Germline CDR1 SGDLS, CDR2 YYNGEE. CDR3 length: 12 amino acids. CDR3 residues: CASSASPNEQFF. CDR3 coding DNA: TGTGCCAGCAGCGCATCCCCGAATGAGCAGTTCTTC.

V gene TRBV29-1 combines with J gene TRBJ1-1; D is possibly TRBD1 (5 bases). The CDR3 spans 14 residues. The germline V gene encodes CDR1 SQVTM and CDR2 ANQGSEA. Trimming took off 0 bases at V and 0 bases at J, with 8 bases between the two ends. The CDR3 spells CSVEEGVMNTEAFF. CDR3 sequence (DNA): TGCAGCGTTGAAGAAGGGGTAATGAACACTGAAGCTTTCTTT.